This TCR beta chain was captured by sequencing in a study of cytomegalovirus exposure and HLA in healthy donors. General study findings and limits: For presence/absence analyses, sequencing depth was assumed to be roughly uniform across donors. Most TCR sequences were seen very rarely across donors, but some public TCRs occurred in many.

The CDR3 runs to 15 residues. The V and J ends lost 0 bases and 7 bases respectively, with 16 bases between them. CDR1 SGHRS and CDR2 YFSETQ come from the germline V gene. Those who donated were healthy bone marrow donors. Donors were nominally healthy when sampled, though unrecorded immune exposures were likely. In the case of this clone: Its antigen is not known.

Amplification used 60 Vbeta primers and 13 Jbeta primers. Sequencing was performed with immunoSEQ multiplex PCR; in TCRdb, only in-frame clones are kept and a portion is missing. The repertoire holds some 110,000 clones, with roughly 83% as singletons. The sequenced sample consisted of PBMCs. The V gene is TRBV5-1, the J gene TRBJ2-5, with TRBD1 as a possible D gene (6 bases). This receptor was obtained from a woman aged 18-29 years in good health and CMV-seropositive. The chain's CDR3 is CASSLALGGVVTQYF. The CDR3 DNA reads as TGCGCCAGCAGCTTGGCCCTAGGGGGAGTGGTGACCCAGTACTTC.